A single sample gave rise to the 28 T cell receptor beta chains below, sequenced in a study of post-analysis software for immune sequencing data. These receptors' antigens are unknown. General observations from the study: Patients carried roughly 5 TRBV segments more frequently than controls did, and TRBV5-6, TRBV5-1 and TRBV20-1 were among them.

TCR beta libraries were prepared from cDNA with unique molecular identifiers. Via MiXCR, TCRdb re-called the PCR reads, giving one row per CDR3 protein. There are around 400,000 distinct CDR3 sequences in the sample; about 39% occur only once, and less than 8% lies in the top ten. The sample was blood. These receptors were collected from a girl aged 2-10 years with multiple sclerosis.

CDR3 nucleotide sequence: TGCAGTGCTCGGGACAGGGACGATGAAAAACTGTTTTTT. It encodes CSARDRDDEKLFF. The gene calls are TRBV20-1 and TRBJ1-4, with 9 bases aligning to TRBD1. V lost 5 bases, J lost 6 bases, and 4 bases stayed unmatched. CDR1 is DFQATT and CDR2 is SNEGSKA in the germline V gene (reference sequence). The length of the CDR3 is 13 residues.

This rearrangement joins TRBV20-1 to TRBJ1-1; TRBD1 agrees at 8 bases. This CDR3 is 14 amino acids long. With 4 bases clipped from V and 0 bases from J, the junction kept 4 bases outside the gene matches. CDR1 DFQATT and CDR2 SNEGSKA come from the germline V gene (reference sequence). Here the CDR3 reads CSATTGGMNTEAFF. The CDR3 DNA reads as TGCAGTGCTACCACAGGGGGTATGAACACTGAAGCTTTCTTT.

This clonotype appeared a few times. The chain carries TRBV20-1 and TRBJ2-1, with D tentatively TRBD1 (5 bases). V lost 5 bases to trimming and J lost 5 bases, with 16 bases between them. The CDR3 is 14 residues long. In germline, CDR1 is DFQATT, CDR2 SNEGSKA (reference sequence). CDR3 sequence reads: CSAHLGLVNNEQFF. CDR3 nucleotide sequence: TGCAGTGCTCACCTGGGGCTAGTAAACAATGAGCAGTTCTTC.

This chain uses TRBV5-1 with TRBJ2-5; 10 nucleotides agree with TRBD1. This CDR3 is built from 16 residues. Germline V CDR1 and CDR2: SGHRS, YFSETQ. With 3 bases clipped from V and 0 bases from J, the junction kept 5 bases outside the gene matches. CDR3 sequence reads: CASSSGQGPDQETQYF. The CDR3 nucleotides are TGCGCCAGCAGCTCGGGACAGGGGCCAGACCAAGAGACCCAGTACTTC.

The chain has TRBV20-1 and TRBJ1-2, with TRBD1 matching over 7 bases. The CDR3 is 14 residues long. CDR1 DFQATT and CDR2 SNEGSKA come from the germline V gene (reference sequence). The J segment lost 0 bases and the V segment lost 3 bases, leaving 4 bases of the junction unmatched. The CDR3 reads CSASVGGANYGYTF. DNA of the CDR3: TGCAGTGCTAGTGTAGGGGGCGCTAACTATGGCTACACCTTC.

The chain recombines TRBV6-2 or TRBV6-3 with TRBJ2-7, with a tentative D call TRBD2 (5 bases). V shed 0 bases and J shed 2 bases, with 17 bases lying between them. The CDR3 is 17 amino acids. CDR1 MNHEY and CDR2 SVGEGT come from the germline V gene. CDR3 residues: CASSYSGFGGRTYEQYF. CDR3 sequence (DNA): TGTGCCAGCAGTTACTCCGGGTTCGGTGGGAGAACCTACGAGCAGTACTTC.

The chain is built from TRBV7-3 and TRBJ2-1; either TRBD1 or TRBD2 may fit D (5 bases each). Germline V gene data show CDR1 as SGHTA and CDR2 as FQGTGA. V lost 5 bases and J lost 8, with 22 bases in between. The CDR3 has 16 amino acids. The CDR3 bases are TGTGCCAGCAGCCCCTGGGCCTCCCTGAGGGACGATGAGCAGTTCTTC. This sequence encodes CASSPWASLRDDEQFF. The full variable domain, its missing parts supplied by reference TRBV7-3 and TRBJ2-1, is GAGVSQTPSNKVTEKGKYVELRCDPISGHTALYWYRQSLGQGPEFLIYFQGTGAADDSGLPNDRFFAVRPEGSVSTLKIQRTERGDSAVYLCASSPWASLRDDEQFFGPGTRLTVL.

A few counts support this clonotype. V and J are TRBV10-3 and TRBJ2-7; 9 nucleotides line up with TRBD2. The CDR3 sequence is 15 residues long. Trimming at V came to 0 bases and at J to 2 bases, leaving 2 bases not matched to a gene. Germline CDR1 and CDR2: ENHRY and SYGVKD. This chain's CDR3 is CAISESSGGPYEQYF. The CDR3 nucleotides are TGTGCCATCAGTGAGTCTAGCGGGGGCCCCTACGAGCAGTACTTC.

The chain joins TRBV5-1 to TRBJ1-1, with no clear D. Looked up from germline, CDR1 is SGHRS and CDR2 is YFSETQ. V was trimmed by 0 bases and J by 6 bases, leaving 6 bases between them. The CDR3 is 12 amino acids. The CDR3 is CASSLVGSEAFF. In DNA, the CDR3 is TGCGCCAGCAGCTTGGTTGGTTCTGAAGCTTTCTTT.

The chain links TRBV20-1 to TRBJ1-6; D not resolved. Germline CDR1 and CDR2: DFQATT and SNEGSKA (reference sequence). The CDR3 has 15 residues. Trimming removed 5 bases at V and 6 bases at J, with 17 bases between. The CDR3 here is CSAGGPERSNSPLHF. The CDR3 nucleotides read TGCAGTGCTGGTGGACCGGAGCGTTCTAATTCACCCCTCCACTTT.

This clonotype was recorded once. One base away lies a much larger clone, so this may be a sequencing read error. The rearrangement uses TRBV10-3 and TRBJ2-7; possible D gene TRBD2, 6 bases. The CDR3 totals 12 residues. Trimming removed 4 bases from V and 2 bases from J, with 6 bases in between. Germline V gene data show CDR1 as ENHRY and CDR2 as SYGVKD. CDR3 sequence: CAISGEAYEQYF. The CDR3 DNA reads TGTGCCATCAGTGGGGAGGCCTACGAGCAGTACTTC.

The chain links TRBV5-1 to TRBJ2-3; 8 bases match TRBD2. The V gene's germline CDR1 is SGHRS and CDR2 YFSETQ. V lost 3 bases to trimming and J lost 2 bases; unmatched junction nucleotides: 5. The CDR3 covers 15 residues. The CDR3 is CASSWGLGDTDTQYF. The CDR3 nucleotides read TGCGCCAGCAGCTGGGGACTAGGGGACACAGATACGCAGTATTTT.

The chain couples TRBV6-5 to TRBJ2-5; no clear D. Germline CDR1 MNHEY, CDR2 SVGAGI. This CDR3 contains 13 residues. Trimming stripped 3 bases from V and 3 bases from J, with 8 bases between. Here the CDR3 reads CASSYRLKETQYF. For the CDR3, the DNA is TGTGCCAGCAGTTATCGGCTAAAAGAGACCCAGTACTTC.

CDR3 sequence (DNA): TGTGCCAGCAGCCAACGGGGACCAAACTCCTACGAGCAGTACTTC. Encoded protein: CASSQRGPNSYEQYF. V and J are TRBV12-3 or TRBV12-4 and TRBJ2-7, with D possibly called TRBD1 or TRBD2 (5 bases each). Trimming removed 6 bases from V and 0 bases from J, with 15 bases in between. The CDR3 sequence is 15 residues long.

For this clonotype: Mismatch with germline at one junction end may stem from a read error. J is TRBJ2-1 and V is TRBV6-5, with 15 nucleotides matching TRBD2. This CDR3 is built from 16 residues. CDR1 MNHEY and CDR2 SVGAGI come from the germline V gene. CDR3 sequence (DNA): TGTACCAGCAGTTTCGGACTAGCGGGGGGGCTAAATGAGCAGTTCTTC. Translated, it gives CTSSFGLAGGLNEQFF.

This clonotype was seen more than once but under ten times. The V and J genes are TRBV24-1 and TRBJ2-1; a possible D gene is TRBD1 (7 bases). The CDR3 contains 15 residues. With 1 base removed from V and 7 bases from J, the gap between germline ends came to 13 bases. Germline V CDR1 and CDR2: KGHDR, SFDVKD. The CDR3 DNA reads as TGTGCCACCAGTGATTTCGGAGGGGGCGGGAATGAGCAGTTCTTC. Translating it yields CATSDFGGGGNEQFF.

The chain recombines TRBV6-6 with TRBJ2-7; D unresolved. The CDR3 sequence is 12 residues long. V lost 0 bases and J lost 7, with 7 bases in between. CDR1 is MNHNY, CDR2 SVGAGI, per germline (reference sequence). CDR3 residues: CASSYSSREQYV. CDR3 DNA: TGTGCCAGCAGTTACTCGTCGCGAGAGCAGTACGTC.

CDR3 in DNA: TGCAGTGCTAGAGACTTCGACAGGGGAGGGAACACTGAAGCTTTCTTT. It encodes CSARDFDRGGNTEAFF. The chain uses TRBV20-1 and TRBJ1-1, with 8 bases matching TRBD1. Germline V CDR1 and CDR2: DFQATT, SNEGSKA (reference sequence). The V segment lost 0 bases and the J segment 1 base; nucleotides outside the gene matches: 7. The CDR3 is 16 amino acids.

Only a few counts were recorded for this clonotype. This chain connects TRBV5-1 to TRBJ2-3, with TRBD1 matching over 12 bases. V was clipped by 4 bases and J by 10 bases; unmatched bases: 7. Germline-derived CDR1 and CDR2 are SGHRS and YFSETQ. The CDR3 is 14 amino acids. CDR3 DNA: TGCGCCAGCAGCGGGGACAGGGGGCGCGGATCGCAGTATTTT. It is translated as CASSGDRGRGSQYF.

Only a few counts were recorded for this clonotype. V usage is TRBV29-1 and J usage is TRBJ2-3; no clear D gene. Trimming removed 7 bases from V and 5 bases from J, with 19 bases in between. The germline V gene has CDR1 SQVTM and CDR2 ANQGSEA. CDR3 length: 14 residues. DNA for the CDR3: TGCAGCGCCATGTTCGGGTCAACCGGAGATACGCAGTATTTT. Translation: CSAMFGSTGDTQYF.

The CDR3 DNA reads as TGCGCCAGCAGCTGGTTGGGGGACCGCACAGATACGCAGTATTTT. This translates into CASSWLGDRTDTQYF. The genes are TRBV5-1 and TRBJ2-3; D may be TRBD1 or TRBD2 (5 bases each). Germline-derived CDR1 and CDR2 are SGHRS and YFSETQ. The V gene lost 3 bases and the J gene lost 1 base, with 12 bases spanning the gap. This CDR3 has 15 residues.

The rearrangement links TRBV5-4 to TRBJ2-7; 9 nucleotides align to TRBD1. Germline-derived CDR1 and CDR2 are SGHNT and YYREEE (reference sequence). This CDR3 region has 16 residues. V lost 4 bases, J lost 4 bases, and 12 bases stayed unmatched. The CDR3 reads CASSPGDRGGRYEQYF. As DNA, the CDR3 is TGTGCCAGCAGCCCAGGAGACAGGGGGGGGAGATACGAGCAGTACTTC.

The CDR3 coding sequence is TGTGCCAGCAGCCCCAATCAGGGCGGGAACACAGATACGCAGTATTTT. It codes for CASSPNQGGNTDTQYF. The chain has TRBV7-3 and TRBJ2-3; tentative D call: TRBD2 (6 bases). Germline values: CDR1 SGHTA, CDR2 FQGTGA. V was pared by 5 bases and J by 2 bases, with 17 bases between. The CDR3 sequence is 16 residues long.

This clonotype was seen more than once but under ten times. The rearrangement uses TRBV7-8 and TRBJ2-1; D is unclear. Trimming stripped 2 bases from V and 9 bases from J, with 11 bases between. CDR3 length: 13 residues. Germline CDR1 reads SGHVS; CDR2 reads FQNEAQ. The CDR3 is CASSLPIFGEQFF. CDR3 bases: TGTGCCAGCAGCTTACCTATATTCGGTGAGCAGTTCTTC.

The chain couples TRBV4-1 to TRBJ2-5; no reliable D call. CDR1 and CDR2 (germline): MGHRA, YSYEKL. The CDR3 spans 17 residues. V was clipped by 4 bases and J by 2 bases, with 20 bases between them. CDR3 region: CASSPLGVRAIQETQYF. The CDR3 nucleotides read TGCGCCAGCAGCCCGCTAGGTGTCCGCGCGATACAAGAGACCCAGTACTTC.

This clonotype appeared a few times. With a much larger clone just one base away, this may be a read error. The chain couples TRBV28 to TRBJ2-7, with a tentative D call TRBD1 (5 bases). The CDR3 spans 13 residues. Deletions cut 6 bases from V and 2 bases from J, with 11 bases between. Germline V gene lookup returns CDR1 MDHEN and CDR2 SYDVKM. CDR3 sequence reads: CASSVTGPYEQYF. CDR3 DNA sequence: TGTGCCAGCAGCGTAACAGGCCCCTACGAGCAGTACTTC.

This clonotype has just a few counts. The chain employs TRBV21-1 and TRBJ2-1; TRBD1, the D gene given by the table, was not confirmed from the DNA. TRBV21-1 represents a pseudogene. There are 18 residues in the CDR3. The CDR3 here is CASSPYPGQLTSYNEQFF. The CDR3 bases are TGTGCCAGCAGCCCTTATCCGGGACAGCTAACTTCCTACAATGAGCAGTTCTTC.

CDR3 loop: CASSPSAGNPYEQYF. The CDR3 DNA reads as TGCGCCAGCAGCCCTAGCGCGGGCAACCCCTACGAGCAGTACTTC. This chain connects TRBV4-3 to TRBJ2-7; possibly TRBD2 for D (6 bases). Trimming shortened V by 4 bases and J by 2 bases, and 15 bases separated the two germline ends. Germline V gene lookup returns CDR1 LGHNA and CDR2 YSLEER. This CDR3 has 15 amino acids.